This T cell receptor (beta chain) was captured by sequencing in a study of graft-versus-host responses after intestinal transplantation. Looking at the study overall: The recipients all started with anti-thymocyte globulin induction and then took tacrolimus and steroids for about 3 years.

Between the trimmed V and J ends, which lost 4 bases and 4 bases, there was a span of 14 bases. CDR1 and CDR2 (germline): SGHKS, YYEKEE (reference sequence). The CDR3 runs 14 residues. Assay: immunoSEQ multiplex PCR; the TCRdb copy retains only in-frame clones and omits some. The sample includes about 93,000 clones, roughly 93% of them seen just once. This clone appeared once. The antigen is undetermined. Study-level findings and limits: Allografts of one patient group, those with graft-donor T cell macrochimerism, had high graft-versus-host to host-versus-graft clonal ratios.

The chain is built from TRBV5-5 and TRBJ1-2; tentative D call: TRBD1 (5 bases). Sequenced material: unstimulated CD8+ T cells sorted from spleen or lymph node cells, taken before intestinal transplant. This TCR was sampled from a human donor who received an intestinal transplant. The CDR3 DNA sequence: TGTGCCAGCAGCGACCCGACAGAGGTCTATGGCTACACCTTC. Translated, it gives CASSDPTEVYGYTF.